Following are 21 T cell receptor beta chains from one sample sequenced in a study of T cell responses to AZD1222 COVID-19 vaccine. Profiling relied on immunoSEQ multiplex PCR, and the TCRdb table lists in-frame clones only, not all of them. The sample yields 150,000 to 200,000 clones, more than 70% seen once. Sequencing used peripheral blood, obtained 28 days after the second AZD1222 dose. These receptors originate from an adult who received the AZD1222 COVID-19 vaccine.

This clone has only one observation. V is TRBV18 and J is TRBJ2-7; TRBD2 might be the D (7 bases). The germline V gene encodes CDR1 KGHSH and CDR2 LQKENI. The CDR3 extends over 17 amino acids. V lost 3 bases, J lost 0 bases, and 18 bases lay in between. The CDR3 spells CASSPVGGGGSSYEQYF. The CDR3 region has the DNA TGTGCCAGCTCACCCGTTGGGGGCGGGGGCAGCTCCTACGAGCAGTACTTC.

The gene calls are TRBV9 and TRBJ2-5, with D possibly matching TRBD2 (6 bases). V was cut by 3 bases and J by 1 base, with 10 bases left in between. The CDR3 contains 14 residues. Germline V gives CDR1 SGDLS, CDR2 YYNGEE. The CDR3 reads CASSGGTLQETQYF. CDR3 nucleotide sequence: TGTGCCAGCAGCGGCGGGACCCTCCAAGAGACCCAGTACTTC.

The genes are TRBV19 and TRBJ2-7, with 10 nucleotides matching TRBD1. The CDR3 is 15 amino acids. Germline V gives CDR1 LNHDA, CDR2 SQIVND (reference sequence). V was pared by 4 bases and J by 5 bases, with 8 bases of the junction left unmatched. The CDR3 sequence is CASSRSRTGGNEQYF. As DNA, the CDR3 is TGTGCCAGTAGTAGGTCCAGGACAGGGGGGAACGAGCAGTACTTC.

The chain recombines TRBV27 with TRBJ1-4, with D uncertain. The germline V gene has CDR1 MNHEY and CDR2 SMNVEV (reference sequence). The CDR3 has 13 residues. V lost 6 bases and J lost 6, with 11 bases in between. CDR3: CASRSNTDEKLFF. For the CDR3, the DNA is TGTGCCAGCAGATCGAATACCGATGAAAAACTGTTTTTT.

The rearrangement links TRBV15 to TRBJ2-1, with 10 bases matching TRBD1. Germline V gene data show CDR1 as LNHNV and CDR2 as YYDKDF (reference sequence). This CDR3 region has 16 residues. J gave up 5 bases and V 1 base, and 5 bases lay outside the gene matches. CDR3 in amino acids: CATSRAGQGWNNEQFF. In DNA form, the CDR3 reads TGTGCCACCAGCAGAGCGGGACAGGGGTGGAACAATGAGCAGTTCTTC.

This chain joins TRBV5-1 and TRBJ1-3; D gene uncertain. CDR3 length: 14 residues. Germline CDR1 reads SGHRS; CDR2 reads YFSETQ. The V end lost 4 bases, the J end lost 2 bases, and 10 bases lay between the germline ends. CDR3 coding DNA: TGCGCCAGCAGCGAGGGCCCCGCTGGAAACACCATATATTTT. This translates into CASSEGPAGNTIYF.

V and J are TRBV9 and TRBJ2-1; 9 bases line up with TRBD1. This CDR3 has 14 amino acids. In germline, CDR1 is SGDLS, CDR2 YYNGEE. The J segment lost 7 bases and the V segment lost 6 bases, leaving 8 bases of the junction unmatched. The CDR3 nucleotides are TGTGCCAGCACCCCACCGACAGGGGGGAATGAGCAGTTCTTC. Protein product: CASTPPTGGNEQFF. Full variable domain (remainder filled in from reference TRBV9 and TRBJ2-1): DSGVTQTPKHLITATGQRVTLRCSPRSGDLSVYWYQQSLDQGLQFLIQYYNGEERAKGNILERFSAQQFPDLHSELNLSSLELGDSALYFCASTPPTGGNEQFFGPGTRLTVL.

This chain joins TRBV5-6 and TRBJ2-1; 10 bases align to TRBD2. The CDR3 runs 15 residues. V lost 4 bases, J lost 7 bases, and 8 bases stayed unmatched. The germline V gene encodes CDR1 SGHDT and CDR2 YYEEEE. The CDR3 DNA reads TGTGCCAGCAGCGGACTAGCGGTTTATGGGAATGAGCAGTTCTTC. It translates to CASSGLAVYGNEQFF.

The chain links TRBV19 to TRBJ2-5, with D possibly TRBD1 on 7 matching bases. The V end lost 10 bases, the J end lost 4 bases, and 16 bases lay between the germline ends. The length of the CDR3 is 13 residues. Germline V gives CDR1 LNHDA, CDR2 SQIVND (reference sequence). The CDR3 region has the DNA TGTGCCACCGCCAGGGGGGAAGGAGAGACCCAGTACTTC. The encoded protein is CATARGEGETQYF.

V and J are TRBV20-1 and TRBJ2-5, with D possibly TRBD1 on 6 matching bases. The CDR3 spans 15 residues. V was cut by 3 bases and J by 1 base, with 15 bases left in between. CDR1 is DFQATT, CDR2 SNEGSKA, per germline (reference sequence). In DNA, the CDR3 is TGCAGTGCTAGTCTGGGGGCAGGTGCCCAAGAGACCCAGTACTTC. It specifies CSASLGAGAQETQYF.

This chain's CDR3 is CASSVGFGGRYNEQFF. The CDR3, as DNA: TGTGCCAGCAGCGTAGGCTTTGGCGGTCGCTACAATGAGCAGTTCTTC. The V and J genes are TRBV9 and TRBJ2-1; D call uncertain. This CDR3 spans 16 amino acids. V was trimmed by 0 bases and J by 3 bases, leaving 13 bases between them. Germline V lookup: CDR1 SGDLS, CDR2 YYNGEE.

The gene calls are TRBV19 and TRBJ2-7; a possible D gene is TRBD2 (7 bases). The CDR3 extends over 12 amino acids. Germline CDR1 is LNHDA and CDR2 is SQIVND (reference sequence). The V end was cut by 6 bases, the J end by 11 bases, with 17 bases between. As DNA, the CDR3 is TGTGCCAGTAGCCCCCACGGGGGGCGGAAGTACTTC. It is translated as CASSPHGGRKYF. The full variable domain, rest sourced from reference TRBV19 and TRBJ2-7, is DGGITQSPKYLFRKEGQNVTLSCEQNLNHDAMYWYRQDPGQGLRLIYYSQIVNDFQKGDIAEGYSVSREKKESFPLTVTSAQKNPTAFYLCASSPHGGRKYFGPGTRLTVT.

The genes are TRBV29-1 and TRBJ2-5; the D gene is possibly TRBD2 (6 bases). The CDR3 covers 12 residues. Germline V gene data show CDR1 as SQVTM and CDR2 as ANQGSEA. In nucleotides, the CDR3 is TGCAGTGTAGCGGATTCCCAAGAGACCCAGTACTTC. Its protein is CSVADSQETQYF.

The chain couples TRBV6-5 to TRBJ2-2; possibly TRBD2 for D (5 bases). The V end lost 10 bases, the J end lost 0 bases, and 12 bases lay between the germline ends. Germline assignment: CDR1 MNHEY and CDR2 SVGAGI. The length of the CDR3 is 14 residues. CDR3 in DNA: TGTGCCACAAGGAGGACCCCGAACACCGGGGAGCTGTTTTTT. Amino acids: CATRRTPNTGELFF.

Regarding this clone: Other DNA sequences within the sample encode an identical CDR3. The V call is TRBV7-3, the J call TRBJ2-7, with 7 bases that match TRBD2. The CDR3 loop spans 15 amino acids. Looked up from germline, CDR1 is SGHTA and CDR2 is FQGTGA. V lost 2 bases and J lost 0; bases outside the gene matches: 4. CDR3 loop: CASSLFGGSSYEQYF. The CDR3 nucleotides are TGTGCCAGCAGCTTATTCGGCGGGAGCTCCTACGAGCAGTACTTC.

This clone was detected once. The rearrangement uses TRBV3-1 (or the pseudogene TRBV3-2) and TRBJ1-4; 7 bases are shared with TRBD1. This CDR3 spans 13 amino acids. J lost 16 bases, V lost 3 bases, and 11 bases had no gene match. The V gene's germline CDR1 is LGHDT and CDR2 YNNKEL (reference sequence). The CDR3 coding sequence is TGTGCCAGCAGCCAGACGGCGTGGGACAGCCAGTTTTTT. Its protein product is CASSQTAWDSQFF.

The J gene is TRBJ1-3, the V gene TRBV4-3; TRBD1 matches at 8 bases. This CDR3 comprises 18 residues. Unmatched junction bases numbered 8, after V lost 1 base and J lost 0 bases. From germline, CDR1 is LGHNA and CDR2 YSLEER. The CDR3: CASSQGTAGGFSGNTIYF. Here the CDR3 DNA reads TGCGCCAGCAGCCAAGGTACGGCAGGGGGCTTCTCTGGAAACACCATATATTTT.

The V and J genes are TRBV6-5 and TRBJ2-7; D might be TRBD2 (5 bases). V lost 5 bases and J lost 3, with 11 bases in between. CDR3 size: 13 residues. Germline-derived CDR1 and CDR2 are MNHEY and SVGAGI. The CDR3 loop is CASSPRAGYEQYF. As DNA, the CDR3 is TGTGCCAGCAGTCCCCGGGCGGGCTACGAGCAGTACTTC.

This clone was counted once. V gene TRBV7-8 combines with J gene TRBJ1-4; D call uncertain. Deletions cut 7 bases from V and 6 bases from J, with 12 bases between. Germline V gene sequence: CDR1 SGHVS, CDR2 FQNEAQ. This CDR3 has 13 amino acids. The CDR3 DNA follows: TGTGCCAGCACCCTCGGGTGGGATGAAAAACTGTTTTTT. Translation: CASTLGWDEKLFF.

The chain couples TRBV19 to TRBJ2-3; D remains unclear. V gave up 4 bases and J gave up 5 bases, with 10 bases separating them. The germline gives CDR1 LNHDA, CDR2 SQIVND (reference sequence). The CDR3 runs 13 residues. Here the CDR3 reads CASSTNGRDTQYF. In DNA form, the CDR3 reads TGTGCCAGTAGTACCAACGGCCGAGATACGCAGTATTTT.

This chain links TRBV19 with TRBJ2-7; 10 positions match TRBD1. The junction had 4 bases not matched to a gene; V was cut back by 0 bases and J by 5 bases. Germline lookup yields CDR1 LNHDA and CDR2 SQIVND (reference sequence). The CDR3 consists of 15 residues. DNA for the CDR3: TGTGCCAGTAGTATAGAGGGACAGGGGTACAACGAGCAGTACTTC. Residues: CASSIEGQGYNEQYF.